The 16 T cell receptor beta chains presented below share a single source sample, sequenced in a study of blood T cell repertoires in COVID-19. Using immunoSEQ multiplex PCR, the repertoire was profiled, and TCRdb retains in-frame clones only, with some absent. The repertoire has some 93,000 clones, approximately 86% of them found once; the top ten carry roughly 20%. Sequenced: peripheral blood. The receptors shown here come from an elderly woman with acute or convalescent COVID-19.

The chain employs TRBV7-3 and TRBJ1-1; the D is unclear. Trimming took off 1 base at V and 3 bases at J, with 12 bases between the two ends. CDR3 size: 15 residues. Germline loops: CDR1 SGHTA, CDR2 FQGTGA. The DNA for the CDR3 is TGTGCCAGCAGCTTAAAGTCCGGGGAGGACACTGAAGCTTTCTTT. It specifies CASSLKSGEDTEAFF.

Comments on this clone: Within the sample, other DNA sequences also encode this same CDR3. This chain uses TRBV9 with TRBJ2-3; 10 nucleotides line up with TRBD1. Germline V CDR1 and CDR2: SGDLS, YYNGEE. This CDR3 is built from 17 residues. V shed 3 bases, J shed 7 bases, and the junction held 14 bases outside the gene matches. The CDR3 DNA sequence: TGTGCCAGCAGCGCCACCCTAGGGACAGGGGTAGGAAATACGCAGTATTTT. The encoded protein is CASSATLGTGVGNTQYF. Full variable domain (remainder filled in from reference TRBV9 and TRBJ2-3): DSGVTQTPKHLITATGQRVTLRCSPRSGDLSVYWYQQSLDQGLQFLIQYYNGEERAKGNILERFSAQQFPDLHSELNLSSLELGDSALYFCASSATLGTGVGNTQYFGPGTRLTVL.

The DNA of the CDR3 is TGTGCCAGCAGTTACTCCAGGGACACCGGGGAGCTGTTTTTT. It is translated as CASSYSRDTGELFF. The chain uses TRBV6-6 and TRBJ2-2, with D possibly matching TRBD1 (5 bases). Germline CDR1 and CDR2: MNHNY and SVGAGI (reference sequence). Trimming stripped 0 bases from V and 3 bases from J, with 5 bases between. The CDR3 extends over 14 amino acids.

In this sample, this clone turned up a few times. The chain employs TRBV5-1 and TRBJ2-2; TRBD1 aligns across 10 bases. Losses at the gene ends were 3 bases for V and 5 bases for J; bases not matched to a gene: 4. CDR1 and CDR2 (germline): SGHRS, YFSETQ. The CDR3 sequence is 15 residues long. CDR3 nucleotide sequence: TGCGCCAGCAGCTCCAGGACAGGGGGGACCGGGGAGCTGTTTTTT. This sequence encodes CASSSRTGGTGELFF. Using reference TRBV5-1 and TRBJ2-2 for the parts outside the CDR3, the full variable domain is KAGVTQTPRYLIKTRGQQVTLSCSPISGHRSVSWYQQTPGQGLQFLFEYFSETQRNKGNFPGRFSGRQFSNSRSEMNVSTLELGDSALYLCASSSRTGGTGELFFGEGSRLTVL.

Note on this clone: The sample contains more than one DNA sequence encoding this CDR3. The chain carries TRBV5-1 and TRBJ1-6, with 8 nucleotides matching TRBD1. The CDR3 sequence is 15 residues long. After removal of 4 bases from V and 6 bases from J, the junction contained 6 bases not matched to a gene. Germline values: CDR1 SGHRS, CDR2 YFSETQ. CDR3 nucleotides: TGCGCCAGCAGCCTACTCGGACAGGGTAATTCACCCCTCCACTTT. Amino acid sequence: CASSLLGQGNSPLHF.

The rearrangement uses TRBV6-2 or TRBV6-3 and TRBJ2-5, with D hard to call. Germline loops: CDR1 MNHEY, CDR2 SVGEGT. This CDR3 is built from 14 residues. V gave up 6 bases and J gave up 2 bases, with 13 bases separating them. The CDR3 coding sequence is TGTGCCAGCAGCCCGACACACGGACAAGAGACCCAGTACTTC. Its translation is CASSPTHGQETQYF.

The gene calls are TRBV28 and TRBJ1-3; 10 nucleotides align to TRBD1. The V gene end was trimmed by 3 bases and the J gene end by 0 bases; junction bases not matched to a gene: 5. Per germline, CDR1 MDHEN and CDR2 SYDVKM. This CDR3 contains 17 residues. CDR3 DNA: TGTGCCAGCAGTTTCCCGGACAGGGGGTTCTCTGGAAACACCATATATTTT. Translating gives CASSFPDRGFSGNTIYF. The complete variable domain, with remaining parts taken from reference TRBV28 and TRBJ1-3, reads DVKVTQSSRYLVKRTGEKVFLECVQDMDHENMFWYRQDPGLGLRLIYFSYDVKMKEKGDIPEGYSVSREKKERFSLILESASTNQTSMYLCASSFPDRGFSGNTIYFGEGSWLTVV.

The gene calls are TRBV28 and TRBJ1-1; D gene uncertain. Per germline, CDR1 MDHEN and CDR2 SYDVKM. V was clipped by 3 bases and J by 1 base, with 12 bases between them. This CDR3 has 15 residues. The CDR3, as DNA: TGTGCCAGCAGTTTCGAAGGCCAGGCGAACACTGAAGCTTTCTTT. Its protein product is CASSFEGQANTEAFF.

The chain carries TRBV5-1 and TRBJ2-3, with a weak D call TRBD2 (5 bases). This CDR3 contains 13 residues. Germline values: CDR1 SGHRS, CDR2 YFSETQ. The germline V and J ends were trimmed by 0 bases and 6 bases, with 8 bases remaining between them. CDR3 sequence: CASSLGEPDTQYF. As DNA, the CDR3 is TGCGCCAGCAGCTTGGGGGAGCCTGATACGCAGTATTTT.

V and J are TRBV19 and TRBJ1-5, with 8 bases aligning to TRBD1. Germline V gene sequence: CDR1 LNHDA, CDR2 SQIVND (reference sequence). The CDR3 spans 15 residues. V shed 6 bases, J shed 4 bases, and the junction held 8 bases outside the gene matches. The CDR3 sequence: CASSLVQGANQPQHF. CDR3 DNA: TGTGCCAGTAGCTTGGTCCAGGGGGCGAATCAGCCCCAGCATTTT.

This clone was seen a single time. CDR3 bases: TGTGCCAGCAGGGCCGAGGGTGGTGGCAATCAGCCCCAGCATTTT. It encodes CASRAEGGGNQPQHF. V is TRBV2 and J is TRBJ1-5, with unresolved D. This CDR3 contains 15 residues. V lost 6 bases and J 2 bases, leaving 14 bases between the germline ends. Germline V lookup: CDR1 SNHLY, CDR2 FYNNEI. Using reference TRBV2 and TRBJ1-5 for the parts outside the CDR3, the full variable domain is EPEVTQTPSHQVTQMGQEVILRCVPISNHLYFYWYRQILGQKVEFLVSFYNNEISEKSEIFDDQFSVERPDGSNFTLKIRSTKLEDSAMYFCASRAEGGGNQPQHFGDGTRLSIL.

The rearrangement links TRBV29-1 to TRBJ2-3; tentatively, D is TRBD1 (6 bases). Germline V lookup: CDR1 SQVTM, CDR2 ANQGSEA. This CDR3 region has 14 residues. Trimming stripped 7 bases from V and 3 bases from J, with 17 bases between. The CDR3 loop reads CSAYRAVETDTQYF. Here the CDR3 DNA reads TGCAGCGCCTACAGGGCGGTTGAGACAGATACGCAGTATTTT.

CDR3: CASSPKQGREKLFF. The CDR3 bases are TGTGCCAGCAGCCCCAAACAGGGTAGAGAAAAACTGTTTTTT. The V and J genes are TRBV5-4 and TRBJ1-4; TRBD1 might be the D (6 bases). The CDR3 length is 14 residues. V was pared by 4 bases and J by 8 bases, with 15 bases between. Per germline, CDR1 SGHNT and CDR2 YYREEE (reference sequence).

V usage is TRBV24-1 and J usage is TRBJ2-7, with TRBD1 matching over 11 bases. The ends lost 1 base at V and 5 bases at J; junction bases unmatched: 3. The germline gives CDR1 KGHDR, CDR2 SFDVKD. The CDR3 is made up of 15 amino acids. The DNA of the CDR3 is TGTGCCACCAGTGATTTCGGGACAGGGGGAGACGAGCAGTACTTC. Its translation is CATSDFGTGGDEQYF.

The chain couples TRBV18 to TRBJ2-5; 12 nucleotides agree with TRBD2. CDR1 is KGHSH, CDR2 LQKENI, per germline. Losses at the gene ends were 3 bases for V and 1 base for J; bases not matched to a gene: 3. This CDR3 has 16 residues. The DNA for the CDR3 is TGTGCCAGCTCACCGACTAGCGGGGGTTTCCAAGAGACCCAGTACTTC. Residues: CASSPTSGGFQETQYF.

This clone has only a few counts. V is TRBV19 and J is TRBJ1-1; D may be TRBD1 (6 bases). The CDR3 consists of 13 residues. V was pared by 7 bases and J by 1 base, with 10 bases between. Germline-derived CDR1 and CDR2 are LNHDA and SQIVND (reference sequence). The chain's CDR3 is CASKGQKNTEAFF. The CDR3 bases are TGTGCCAGTAAGGGACAAAAGAACACTGAAGCTTTCTTT. Combining the CDR3 with reference TRBV19 and TRBJ1-1 gives the whole variable domain DGGITQSPKYLFRKEGQNVTLSCEQNLNHDAMYWYRQDPGQGLRLIYYSQIVNDFQKGDIAEGYSVSREKKESFPLTVTSAQKNPTAFYLCASKGQKNTEAFFGQGTRLTVV.